The entry that follows covers one TCR beta chain sequence. V dropped 6 bases and J dropped 2 bases, with 14 bases sitting between them. This CDR3 region has 14 residues. Germline CDR1 and CDR2: SNHLY and FYNNEI. The source of the sample is a study of blood T cell repertoires in COVID-19. Study-level information: Spain, Italy and the United States supplied samples that represented acute and convalescent COVID-19. PBMCs, B-cell-depleted T cells, or T cells provided the cDNA or gDNA that made up the material.

Per the authors' pipeline: From reference gene primer amplification, estimates of nucleated cell counts were derived. Sequencing used immunoSEQ multiplex PCR; TCRdb keeps in-frame clones, though not all of them. The V and J calls and clone size are taken from that table; D and trimming were inferred from the DNA. The sample carries 200,000 to 300,000 clones, about 83% recorded once. V is TRBV2 and J is TRBJ2-7, with D perhaps matching TRBD1 (6 bases). This TCR was recovered from a human donor in a cohort sampled during active COVID-19. Input material: peripheral blood. The DNA for the CDR3 is TGTGCCAGCAGAGGGACCCGGGACACCTACGAGCAGTACTTC. It yields the protein CASRGTRDTYEQYF.